Below, 2 T cell receptor beta chains from the same sample are listed, as sequenced in a study of regulatory T cells in long-lasting Graves disease. The TCR beta library used iRepertoire HTBI primers with Arm-PCR amplification of CDR3. MiXCR was run by TCRdb on the multiplex PCR reads, yielding one entry per CDR3 protein. This table has some 350,000 distinct CDR3 sequences, around 15% appearing once. Time point of the sample: newly diagnosed GD, antithyroid drugs for less than 3 months. From PBMCs, RNA was extracted and then used to make the TCR library. This same sample was also part of a study on T cells in Graves' hyperthyroidism and ophthalmopathy.

Sequencing used peripheral blood mononuclear cells (PBMCs), obtained at new diagnosis, from a patient treated with antithyroid drugs. These receptor sequences come from a young woman with Graves disease.

This CDR3 reads CASSPPGESTEAFF. DNA of the CDR3: TGTGCCAGCAGCCCCCCTGGGGAAAGCACTGAAGCTTTCTTT. The chain combines TRBV4-2 with TRBJ1-1; D uncertain. Germline CDR1 and CDR2: LGHNA and YNFKEQ. The CDR3 spans 14 residues. The V end was cut by 4 bases, the J end by 4 bases, with 13 bases between.

This rearrangement joins TRBV5-1 to TRBJ1-2, with TRBD1 matching 7 bases. Germline loops: CDR1 SGHRS, CDR2 YFSETQ. With V trimmed by 3 bases and J by 0 bases, 11 bases remained unmatched. CDR3 length: 17 amino acids. The CDR3 reads CASSSPQGQEPNYGYTF. CDR3 nucleotide sequence: TGCGCCAGCAGCTCCCCACAGGGGCAAGAGCCTAACTATGGCTACACCTTC. Based on the CDR3 plus reference TRBV5-1 and TRBJ1-2, the full variable domain is KAGVTQTPRYLIKTRGQQVTLSCSPISGHRSVSWYQQTPGQGLQFLFEYFSETQRNKGNFPGRFSGRQFSNSRSEMNVSTLELGDSALYLCASSSPQGQEPNYGYTFGSGTRLTVV.